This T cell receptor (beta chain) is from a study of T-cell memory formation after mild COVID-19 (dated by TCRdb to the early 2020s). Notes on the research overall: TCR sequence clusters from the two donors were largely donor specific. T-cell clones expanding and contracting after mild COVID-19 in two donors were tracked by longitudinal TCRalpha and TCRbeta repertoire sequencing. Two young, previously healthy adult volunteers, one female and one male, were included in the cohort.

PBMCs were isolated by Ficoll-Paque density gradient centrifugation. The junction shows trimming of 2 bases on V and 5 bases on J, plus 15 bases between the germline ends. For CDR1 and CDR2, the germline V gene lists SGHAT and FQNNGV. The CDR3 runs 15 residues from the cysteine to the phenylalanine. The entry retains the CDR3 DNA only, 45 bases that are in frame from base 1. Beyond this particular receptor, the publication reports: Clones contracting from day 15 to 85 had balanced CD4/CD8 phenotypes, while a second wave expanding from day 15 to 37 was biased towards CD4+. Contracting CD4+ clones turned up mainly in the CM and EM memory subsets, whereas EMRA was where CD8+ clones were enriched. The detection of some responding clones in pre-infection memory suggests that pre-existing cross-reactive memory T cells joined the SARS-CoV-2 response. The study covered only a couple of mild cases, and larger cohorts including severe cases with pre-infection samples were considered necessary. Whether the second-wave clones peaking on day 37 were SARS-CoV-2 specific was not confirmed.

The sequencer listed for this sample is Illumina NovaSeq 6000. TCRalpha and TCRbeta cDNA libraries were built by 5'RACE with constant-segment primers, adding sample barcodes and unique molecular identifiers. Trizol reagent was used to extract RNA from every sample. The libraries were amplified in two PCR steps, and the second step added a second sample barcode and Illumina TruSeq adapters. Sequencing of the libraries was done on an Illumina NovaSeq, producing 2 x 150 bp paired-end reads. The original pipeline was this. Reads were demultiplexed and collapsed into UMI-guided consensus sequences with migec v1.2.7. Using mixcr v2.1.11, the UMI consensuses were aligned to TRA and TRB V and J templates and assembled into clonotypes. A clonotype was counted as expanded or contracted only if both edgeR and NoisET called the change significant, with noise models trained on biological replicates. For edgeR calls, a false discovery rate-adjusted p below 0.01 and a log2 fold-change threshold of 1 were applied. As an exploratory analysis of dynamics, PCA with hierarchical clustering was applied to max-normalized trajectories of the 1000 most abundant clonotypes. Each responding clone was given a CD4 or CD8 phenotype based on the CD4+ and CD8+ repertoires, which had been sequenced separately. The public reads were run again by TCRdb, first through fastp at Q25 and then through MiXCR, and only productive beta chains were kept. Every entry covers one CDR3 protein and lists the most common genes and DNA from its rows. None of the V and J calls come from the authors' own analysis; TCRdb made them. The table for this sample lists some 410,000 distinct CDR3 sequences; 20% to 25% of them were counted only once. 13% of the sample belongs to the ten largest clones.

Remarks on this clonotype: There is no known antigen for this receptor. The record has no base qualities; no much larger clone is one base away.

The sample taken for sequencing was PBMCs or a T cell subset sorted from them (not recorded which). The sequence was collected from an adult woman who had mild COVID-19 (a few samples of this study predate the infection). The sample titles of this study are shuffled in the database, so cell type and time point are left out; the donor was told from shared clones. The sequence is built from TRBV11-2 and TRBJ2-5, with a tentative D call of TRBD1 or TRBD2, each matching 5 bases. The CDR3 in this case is CASSLTGDPRETQYF. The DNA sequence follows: TGTGCCAGCAGCTTAACCGGGGACCCACGGGAGACCCAGTACTTC.